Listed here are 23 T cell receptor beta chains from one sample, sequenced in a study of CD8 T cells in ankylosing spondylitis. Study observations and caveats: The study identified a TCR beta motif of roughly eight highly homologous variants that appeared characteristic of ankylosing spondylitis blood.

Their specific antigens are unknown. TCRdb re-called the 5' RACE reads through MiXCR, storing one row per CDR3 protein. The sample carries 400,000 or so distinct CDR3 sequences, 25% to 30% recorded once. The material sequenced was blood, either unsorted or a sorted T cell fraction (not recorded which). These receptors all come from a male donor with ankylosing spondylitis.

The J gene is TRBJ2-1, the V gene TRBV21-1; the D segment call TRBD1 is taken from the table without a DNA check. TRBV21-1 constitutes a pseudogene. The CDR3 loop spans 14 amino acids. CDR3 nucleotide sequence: TGTGCCAGCAGTGAAGGTCGGGCGTACAATGAGCAGTTCTTC. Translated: CASSEGRAYNEQFF.

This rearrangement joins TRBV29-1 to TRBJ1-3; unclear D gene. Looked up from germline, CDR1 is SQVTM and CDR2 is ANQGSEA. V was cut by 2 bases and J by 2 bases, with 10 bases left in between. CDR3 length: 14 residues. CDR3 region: CSVETRAPGNTIYF. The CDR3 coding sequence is TGCAGCGTTGAAACCCGGGCTCCTGGAAACACCATATATTTT.

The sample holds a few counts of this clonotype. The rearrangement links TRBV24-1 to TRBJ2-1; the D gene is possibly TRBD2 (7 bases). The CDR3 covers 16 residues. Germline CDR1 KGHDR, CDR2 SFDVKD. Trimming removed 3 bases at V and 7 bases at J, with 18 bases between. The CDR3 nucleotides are TGTGCCACCAGTGATCCCCAAGGGGGGGGAGAGAATGAGCAGTTCTTC. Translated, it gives CATSDPQGGGENEQFF.

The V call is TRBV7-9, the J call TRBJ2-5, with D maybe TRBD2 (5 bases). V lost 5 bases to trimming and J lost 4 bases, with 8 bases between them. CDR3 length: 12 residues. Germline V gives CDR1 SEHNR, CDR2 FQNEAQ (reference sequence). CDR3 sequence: CASSRDVETQYF. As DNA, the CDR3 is TGTGCCAGCAGCCGGGATGTAGAGACCCAGTACTTC.

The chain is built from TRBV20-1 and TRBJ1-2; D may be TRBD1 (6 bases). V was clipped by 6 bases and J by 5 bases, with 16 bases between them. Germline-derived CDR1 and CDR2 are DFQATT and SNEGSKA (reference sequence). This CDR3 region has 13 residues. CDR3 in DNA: TGCAGTGCCGAGACGGACAGATTGTATGGCTACACCTTC. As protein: CSAETDRLYGYTF.

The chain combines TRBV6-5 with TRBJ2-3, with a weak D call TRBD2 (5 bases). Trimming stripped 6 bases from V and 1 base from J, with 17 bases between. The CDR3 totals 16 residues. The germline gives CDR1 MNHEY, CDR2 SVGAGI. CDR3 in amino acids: CASSLTSSGRTDTQYF. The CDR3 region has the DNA TGTGCCAGCAGCCTCACATCGAGCGGCCGCACAGATACGCAGTATTTT.

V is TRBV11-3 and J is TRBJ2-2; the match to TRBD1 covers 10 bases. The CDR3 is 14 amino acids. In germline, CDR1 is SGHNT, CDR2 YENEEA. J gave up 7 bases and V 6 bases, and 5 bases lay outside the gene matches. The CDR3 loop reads CASSPGQGIGELFF. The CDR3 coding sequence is TGTGCCAGCAGTCCGGGACAGGGGATCGGGGAGCTGTTTTTT.

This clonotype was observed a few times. The CDR3 DNA reads TGTGCCAGTTCCTGGGGGGATCAGCCCCAGCATTTT. It translates to CASSWGDQPQHF. This chain links TRBV6-6 with TRBJ1-5, with TRBD1 as a possible D gene (5 bases). The germline V and J ends were trimmed by 9 bases and 5 bases, with 11 bases remaining between them. The CDR3 covers 12 residues. Germline loops: CDR1 MNHNY, CDR2 SVGAGI (reference sequence).

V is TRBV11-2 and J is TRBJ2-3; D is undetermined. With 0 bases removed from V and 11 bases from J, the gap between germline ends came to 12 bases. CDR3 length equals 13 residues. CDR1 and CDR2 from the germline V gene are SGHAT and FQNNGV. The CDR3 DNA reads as TGTGCCAGCAGCTTAGAACCCTTTCACAAGCAGTATTTT. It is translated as CASSLEPFHKQYF.

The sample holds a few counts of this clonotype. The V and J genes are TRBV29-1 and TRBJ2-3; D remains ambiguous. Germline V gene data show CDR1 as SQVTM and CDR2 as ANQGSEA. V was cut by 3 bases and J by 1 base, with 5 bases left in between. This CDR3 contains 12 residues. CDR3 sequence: CSVDGGTDTQYF. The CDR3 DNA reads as TGCAGCGTTGATGGGGGCACAGATACGCAGTATTTT.

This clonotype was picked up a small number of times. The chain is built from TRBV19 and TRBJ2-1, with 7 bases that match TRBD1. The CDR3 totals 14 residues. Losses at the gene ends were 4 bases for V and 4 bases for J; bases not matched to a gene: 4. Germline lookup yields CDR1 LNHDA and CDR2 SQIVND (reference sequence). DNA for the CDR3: TGTGCCAGTAGTACCCGGGACAGATACAATGAGCAGTTCTTC. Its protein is CASSTRDRYNEQFF. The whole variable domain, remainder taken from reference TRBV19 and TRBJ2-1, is DGGITQSPKYLFRKEGQNVTLSCEQNLNHDAMYWYRQDPGQGLRLIYYSQIVNDFQKGDIAEGYSVSREKKESFPLTVTSAQKNPTAFYLCASSTRDRYNEQFFGPGTRLTVL.

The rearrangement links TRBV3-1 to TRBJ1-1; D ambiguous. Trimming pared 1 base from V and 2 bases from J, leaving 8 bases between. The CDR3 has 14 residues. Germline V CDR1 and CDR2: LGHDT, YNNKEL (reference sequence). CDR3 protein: CASSQGYLNTEAFF. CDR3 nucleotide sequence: TGTGCCAGCAGCCAAGGTTATCTAAACACTGAAGCTTTCTTT.

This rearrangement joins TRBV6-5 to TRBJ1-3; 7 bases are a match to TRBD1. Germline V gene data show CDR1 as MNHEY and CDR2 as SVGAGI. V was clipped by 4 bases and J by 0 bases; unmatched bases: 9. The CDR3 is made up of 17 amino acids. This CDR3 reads CASSSFRGQSSGNTIYF. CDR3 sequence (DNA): TGTGCCAGCAGTTCCTTTAGGGGACAGAGCTCTGGAAACACCATATATTTT.

The CDR3 region is CASSPGLSGRLDEQFF. CDR3 nucleotide sequence: TGCGCCAGCAGCCCCGGACTTAGCGGGAGGTTAGATGAGCAGTTCTTC. V usage is TRBV5-1 and J usage is TRBJ2-1; TRBD2 aligns across 10 bases. In germline, CDR1 is SGHRS, CDR2 YFSETQ. The CDR3 spans 16 residues. The junction had 12 bases not matched to a gene; V was cut back by 4 bases and J by 8 bases.

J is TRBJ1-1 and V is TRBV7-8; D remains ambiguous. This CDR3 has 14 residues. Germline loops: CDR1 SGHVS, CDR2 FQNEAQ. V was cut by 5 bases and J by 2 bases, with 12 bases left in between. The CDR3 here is CASSLKRLNTEAFF. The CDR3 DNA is TGTGCCAGCAGCCTCAAGCGACTTAACACTGAAGCTTTCTTT. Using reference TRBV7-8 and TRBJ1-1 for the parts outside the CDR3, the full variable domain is GAGVSQSPRYKVAKRGQDVALRCDPISGHVSLFWYQQALGQGPEFLTYFQNEAQLDKSGLPSDRFFAERPEGSVSTLKIQRTQQEDSAVYLCASSLKRLNTEAFFGQGTRLTVV.

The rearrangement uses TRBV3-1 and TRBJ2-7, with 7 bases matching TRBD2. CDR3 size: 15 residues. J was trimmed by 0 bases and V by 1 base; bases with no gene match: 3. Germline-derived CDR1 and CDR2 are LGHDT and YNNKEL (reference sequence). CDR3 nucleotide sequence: TGTGCCAGCAGCCAAGGCCCTAGCGGCTCCTACGAGCAGTACGTC. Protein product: CASSQGPSGSYEQYV.

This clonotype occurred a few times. For the CDR3, the DNA is TGCGCCAGCAGCTCGAACAGGGGGCAGGGTGAAAAACTGTTTTTT. Encoded protein: CASSSNRGQGEKLFF. V is TRBV5-1 and J is TRBJ1-4; TRBD1 aligns across 9 bases. Trimming cost V 3 bases and J 7 bases; bases outside gene matches: 7. The CDR3 spans 15 residues. Germline V gene lookup returns CDR1 SGHRS and CDR2 YFSETQ.

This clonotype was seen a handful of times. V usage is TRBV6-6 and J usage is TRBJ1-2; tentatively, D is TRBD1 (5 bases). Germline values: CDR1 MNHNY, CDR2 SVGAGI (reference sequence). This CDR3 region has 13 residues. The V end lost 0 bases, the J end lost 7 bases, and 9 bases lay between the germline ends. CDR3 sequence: CASSYSWGSGYTF. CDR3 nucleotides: TGTGCCAGCAGTTACTCCTGGGGCTCTGGCTACACCTTC.

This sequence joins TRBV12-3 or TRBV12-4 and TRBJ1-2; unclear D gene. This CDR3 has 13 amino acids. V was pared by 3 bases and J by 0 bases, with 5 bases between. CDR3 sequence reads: CASSFQSNYGYTF. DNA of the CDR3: TGTGCCAGCAGTTTCCAGTCTAACTATGGCTACACCTTC.

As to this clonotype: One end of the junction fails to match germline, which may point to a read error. The CDR3 DNA follows: TGTGCCAGCAGTTTAATGGGACGGCCCGATCAGGCCCAGCATTTT. Encoded protein: CASSLMGRPDQAQHF. The V call is TRBV12-3 or TRBV12-4, the J call TRBJ1-5; D is possibly TRBD1 (5 bases). This CDR3 region has 15 residues.

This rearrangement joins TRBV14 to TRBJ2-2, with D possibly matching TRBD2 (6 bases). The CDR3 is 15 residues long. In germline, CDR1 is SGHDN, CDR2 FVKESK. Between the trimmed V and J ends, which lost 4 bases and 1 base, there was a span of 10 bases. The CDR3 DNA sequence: TGTGCCAGCAGCCGCAATAGCGGGAACACCGGGGAGCTGTTTTTT. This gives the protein CASSRNSGNTGELFF.

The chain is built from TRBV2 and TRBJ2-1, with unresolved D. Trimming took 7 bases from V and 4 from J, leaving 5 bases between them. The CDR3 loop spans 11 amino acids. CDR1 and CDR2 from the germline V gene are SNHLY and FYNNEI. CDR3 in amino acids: CASTTYNEQFF. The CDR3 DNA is TGTGCCAGCACCACGTACAATGAGCAGTTCTTC.

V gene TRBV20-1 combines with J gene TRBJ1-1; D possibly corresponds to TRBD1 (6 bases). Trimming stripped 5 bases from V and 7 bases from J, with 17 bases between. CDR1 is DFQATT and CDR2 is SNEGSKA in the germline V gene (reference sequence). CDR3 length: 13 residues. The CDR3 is CSAHPGGGFEAFF. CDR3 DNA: TGCAGTGCTCATCCCGGGGGGGGCTTTGAAGCTTTCTTT.